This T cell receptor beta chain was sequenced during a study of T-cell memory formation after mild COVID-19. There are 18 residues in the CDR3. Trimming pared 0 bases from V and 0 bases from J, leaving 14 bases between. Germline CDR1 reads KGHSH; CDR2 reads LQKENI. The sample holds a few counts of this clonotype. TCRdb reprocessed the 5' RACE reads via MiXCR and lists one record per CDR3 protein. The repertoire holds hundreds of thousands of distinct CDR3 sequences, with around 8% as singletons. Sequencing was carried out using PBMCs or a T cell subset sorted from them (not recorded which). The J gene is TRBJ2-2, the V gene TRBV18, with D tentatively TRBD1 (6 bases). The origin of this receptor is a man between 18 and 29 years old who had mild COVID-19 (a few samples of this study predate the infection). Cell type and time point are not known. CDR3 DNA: TGTGCCAGCTCACCACCGGCCGGACAGCTCGCGAACACCGGGGAGCTGTTTTTT. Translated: CASSPPAGQLANTGELFF.